The source of this T cell receptor beta chain is a study of shared clonotypes between healthy human individuals. This clone was observed at least ten times. CDR3 length: 16 amino acids. Germline V gives CDR1 MDHEN, CDR2 SYDVKM. V lost 6 bases and J lost 0; bases outside the gene matches: 8. Researchers sequenced unsorted PBMC DNA using ten immunoSEQ deep assay plates. Assay: immunoSEQ multiplex PCR; the TCRdb copy retains only in-frame clones and omits some. This table has about 560,000 clones, around three quarters appearing once. What was sequenced was PBMCs. The source is a woman between 40 and 50 years old in good health. Some clones in this sample may be carry-over from other donors' samples. V is TRBV28 and J is TRBJ1-3, with TRBD1 matching over 7 bases. In nucleotides, the CDR3 is TGTGCCAGCAGACACCGAAGGGGGCGCTCTGGAAACACCATATATTTT. Translated: CASRHRRGRSGNTIYF.